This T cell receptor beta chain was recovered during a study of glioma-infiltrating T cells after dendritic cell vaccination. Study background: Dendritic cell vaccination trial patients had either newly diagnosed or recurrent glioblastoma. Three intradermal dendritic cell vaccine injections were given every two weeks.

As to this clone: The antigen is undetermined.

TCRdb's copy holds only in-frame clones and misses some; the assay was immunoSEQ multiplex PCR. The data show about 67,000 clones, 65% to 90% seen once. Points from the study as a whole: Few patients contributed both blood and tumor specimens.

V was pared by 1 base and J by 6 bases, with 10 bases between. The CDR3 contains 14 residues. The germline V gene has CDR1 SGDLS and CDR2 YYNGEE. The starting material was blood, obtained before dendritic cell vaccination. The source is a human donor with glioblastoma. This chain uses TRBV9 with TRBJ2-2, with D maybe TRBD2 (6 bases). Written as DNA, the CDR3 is TGTGCCAGCAGCGTAACTGCGGGACCCGGGGAGCTGTTTTTT. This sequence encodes CASSVTAGPGELFF.